This entry describes one T cell receptor (beta chain). What it recognizes is unknown. The data stem from a study of CD8+ T cells in alopecia areata. The treatment denotes: oral pan-JAK inhibitor, 5-10 mg twice daily. Extraction and reverse transcription of RNA yielded cDNA as the sequencing template. Sequencing used immunoSEQ multiplex PCR; TCRdb keeps in-frame clones, though not all of them. The data show around 140,000 clones, with around half seen just once and approximately 15% held by the top ten. Study conclusions and caveats: Tofacitinib delivered significant drops in scalp clonality and in expanded CD8+ clones among the top 100.

CDR1 is GTSNPN, CDR2 SVGIG, per germline (reference sequence). This CDR3 contains 13 residues. V lost 0 bases to trimming and J lost 4 bases, with 7 bases between them. This clonotype was sampled from a human donor with alopecia areata. The chain carries TRBV30 and TRBJ2-1; the D is unclear. Sequencing used CD8+ T cells sorted from blood, obtained at week 4, from a patient treated with tofacitinib. CDR3 DNA sequence: TGTGCCTGGAGTGTATCCCTATACAATGAGCAGTTCTTC. As protein: CAWSVSLYNEQFF.